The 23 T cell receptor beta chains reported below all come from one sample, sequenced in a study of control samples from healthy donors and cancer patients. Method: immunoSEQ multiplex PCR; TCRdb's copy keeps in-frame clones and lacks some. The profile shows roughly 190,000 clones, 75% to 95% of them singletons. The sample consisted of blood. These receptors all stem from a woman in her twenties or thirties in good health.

The CDR3 spells CASSLGWHDSGNEKLFF. The CDR3 bases are TGCGCCAGCAGCTTGGGATGGCATGACAGCGGCAATGAAAAACTGTTTTTT. The chain has TRBV5-1 and TRBJ1-4; TRBD1 is a possible D gene (5 bases). There are 17 residues in the CDR3. V lost 0 bases, J lost 5 bases, and 17 bases lay in between. Germline values: CDR1 SGHRS, CDR2 YFSETQ.

CDR3 sequence: CASSLVSTDTQYF. CDR3 sequence (DNA): TGTGCCAGCAGCTTGGTTAGCACAGATACGCAGTATTTT. The gene calls are TRBV5-6 and TRBJ2-3; D ambiguous. There are 13 residues in the CDR3. V dropped 0 bases and J dropped 0 bases, with 2 bases sitting between them. Germline V gives CDR1 SGHDT, CDR2 YYEEEE. The whole variable domain, filled in from reference TRBV5-6 and TRBJ2-3, reads DAGVTQSPTHLIKTRGQQVTLRCSPKSGHDTVSWYQQALGQGPQFIFQYYEEEERQRGNFPDRFSGHQFPNYSSELNVNALLLGDSALYLCASSLVSTDTQYFGPGTRLTVL.

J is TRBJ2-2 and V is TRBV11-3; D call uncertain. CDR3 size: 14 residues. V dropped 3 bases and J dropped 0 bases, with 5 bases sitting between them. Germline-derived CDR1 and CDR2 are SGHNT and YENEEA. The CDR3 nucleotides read TGTGCCAGCAGCTTTACCGCGAACACCGGGGAGCTGTTTTTT. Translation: CASSFTANTGELFF.

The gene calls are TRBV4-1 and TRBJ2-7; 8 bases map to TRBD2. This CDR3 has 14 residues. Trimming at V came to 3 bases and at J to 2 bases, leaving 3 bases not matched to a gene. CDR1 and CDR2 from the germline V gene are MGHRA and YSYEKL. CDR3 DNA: TGCGCCAGCAGCCAGGGACTAGAGCCCTACGAGCAGTACTTC. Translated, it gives CASSQGLEPYEQYF.

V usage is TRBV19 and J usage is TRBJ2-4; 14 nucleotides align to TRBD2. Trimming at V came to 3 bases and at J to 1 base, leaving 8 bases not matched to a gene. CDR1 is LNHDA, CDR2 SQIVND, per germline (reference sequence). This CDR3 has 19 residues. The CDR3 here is CASSILGLAGVGAKNIQYF. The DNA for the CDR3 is TGTGCCAGTAGTATCTTGGGACTAGCGGGAGTGGGGGCCAAAAACATTCAGTACTTC.

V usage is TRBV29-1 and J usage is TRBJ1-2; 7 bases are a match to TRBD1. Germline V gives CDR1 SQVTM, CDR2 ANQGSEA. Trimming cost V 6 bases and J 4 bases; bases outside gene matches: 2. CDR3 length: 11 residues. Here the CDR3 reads CSVGGAYGYTF. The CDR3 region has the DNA TGCAGCGTAGGGGGCGCCTATGGCTACACCTTC. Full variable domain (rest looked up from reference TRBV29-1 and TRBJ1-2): SAVISQKPSRDICQRGTSLTIQCQVDSQVTMMFWYRQQPGQSLTLIATANQGSEATYESGFVIDKFPISRPNLTFSTLTVSNMSPEDSSIYLCSVGGAYGYTFGSGTRLTVV.

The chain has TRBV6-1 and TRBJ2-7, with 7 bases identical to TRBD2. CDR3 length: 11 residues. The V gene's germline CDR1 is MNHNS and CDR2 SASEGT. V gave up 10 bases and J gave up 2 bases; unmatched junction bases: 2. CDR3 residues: CATGLPYEQYF. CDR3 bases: TGTGCCACGGGACTACCCTACGAGCAGTACTTC.

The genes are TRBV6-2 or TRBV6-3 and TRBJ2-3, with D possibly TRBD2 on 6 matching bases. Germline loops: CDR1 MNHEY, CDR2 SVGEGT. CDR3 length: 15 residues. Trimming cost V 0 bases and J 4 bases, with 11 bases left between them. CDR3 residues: CASSYSGGQADTQYF. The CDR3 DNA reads TGTGCCAGCAGTTACTCGGGGGGTCAGGCAGATACGCAGTATTTT.

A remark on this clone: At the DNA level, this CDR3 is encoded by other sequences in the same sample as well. As DNA, the CDR3 is TGTGCCAGCAGCCAAGAGGGGGGGTCCTCCTACGAGCAGTACTTC. It codes for CASSQEGGSSYEQYF. This chain joins TRBV4-2 and TRBJ2-7, with 7 bases aligning to TRBD2. The CDR3 is made up of 15 amino acids. Germline V gene data show CDR1 as LGHNA and CDR2 as YNFKEQ. V lost 0 bases, J lost 0 bases, and 2 bases stayed unmatched.

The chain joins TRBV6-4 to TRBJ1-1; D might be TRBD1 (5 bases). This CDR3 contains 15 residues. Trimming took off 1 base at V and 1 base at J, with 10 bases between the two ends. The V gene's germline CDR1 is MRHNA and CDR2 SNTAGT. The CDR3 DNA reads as TGTGCCAGCAGTGACTTCGGGGCCCCGAACACTGAAGCTTTCTTT. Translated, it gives CASSDFGAPNTEAFF.

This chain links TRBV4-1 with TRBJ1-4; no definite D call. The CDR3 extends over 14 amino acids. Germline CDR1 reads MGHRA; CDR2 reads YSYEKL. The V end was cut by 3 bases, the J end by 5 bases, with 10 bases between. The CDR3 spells CASSHVWRNEKLFF. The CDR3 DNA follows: TGCGCCAGCAGCCATGTTTGGAGAAATGAAAAACTGTTTTTT.

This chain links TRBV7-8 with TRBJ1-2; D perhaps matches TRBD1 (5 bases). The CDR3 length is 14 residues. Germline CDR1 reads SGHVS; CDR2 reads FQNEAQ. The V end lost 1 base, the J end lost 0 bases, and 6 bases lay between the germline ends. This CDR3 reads CASSLDRTNYGYTF. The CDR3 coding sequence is TGTGCCAGCAGCTTAGACAGGACTAACTATGGCTACACCTTC.

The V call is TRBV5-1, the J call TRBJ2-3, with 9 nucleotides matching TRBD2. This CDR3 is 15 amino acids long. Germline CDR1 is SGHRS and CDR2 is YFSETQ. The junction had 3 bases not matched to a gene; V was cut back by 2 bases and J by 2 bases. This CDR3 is CASSLLAGTTDTQYF. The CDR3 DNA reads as TGCGCCAGCAGCTTACTAGCGGGTACCACAGATACGCAGTATTTT. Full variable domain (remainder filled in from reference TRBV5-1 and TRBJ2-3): KAGVTQTPRYLIKTRGQQVTLSCSPISGHRSVSWYQQTPGQGLQFLFEYFSETQRNKGNFPGRFSGRQFSNSRSEMNVSTLELGDSALYLCASSLLAGTTDTQYFGPGTRLTVL.

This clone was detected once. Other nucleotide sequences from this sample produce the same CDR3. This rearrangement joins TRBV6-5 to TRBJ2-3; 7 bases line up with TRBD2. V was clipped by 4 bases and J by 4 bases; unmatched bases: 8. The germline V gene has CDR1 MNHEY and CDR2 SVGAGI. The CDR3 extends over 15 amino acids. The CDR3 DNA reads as TGTGCCAGCAGTTGGACTAGTGGGATGGCAGATACGCAGTATTTT. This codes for CASSWTSGMADTQYF.

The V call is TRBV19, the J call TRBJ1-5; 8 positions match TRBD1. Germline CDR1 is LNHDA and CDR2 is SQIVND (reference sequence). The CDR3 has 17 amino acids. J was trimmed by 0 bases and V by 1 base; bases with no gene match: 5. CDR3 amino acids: CASSIVWDRHSNQPQHF. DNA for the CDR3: TGTGCCAGTAGTATAGTCTGGGACAGGCATAGCAATCAGCCCCAGCATTTT.

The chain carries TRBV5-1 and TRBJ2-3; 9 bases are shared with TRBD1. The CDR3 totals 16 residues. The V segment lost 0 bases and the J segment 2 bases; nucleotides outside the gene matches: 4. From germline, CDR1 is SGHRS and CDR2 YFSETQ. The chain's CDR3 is CASSLGTGAITDTQYF. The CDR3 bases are TGCGCCAGCAGCTTGGGGACAGGGGCTATCACAGATACGCAGTATTTT.

The chain's CDR3 is CASSLALGLAGNEQFF. Written as DNA, the CDR3 is TGCGCCAGCAGCTTGGCCTTAGGGCTAGCGGGCAATGAGCAGTTCTTC. The chain employs TRBV5-1 and TRBJ2-1, with 8 bases that match TRBD2. Germline CDR1 SGHRS, CDR2 YFSETQ. The trim removed 0 bases at V and 6 bases at J, leaving 8 bases unmatched. The CDR3 runs 16 residues.

CDR3 sequence (DNA): TGTGCCACCAGCAGAGATCCCGGGGGCGGGGGTGAAAAACTGTTTTTT. This translates into CATSRDPGGGGEKLFF. V usage is TRBV15 and J usage is TRBJ1-4; possibly TRBD1 for D (6 bases). Germline V CDR1 and CDR2: LNHNV, YYDKDF (reference sequence). The CDR3 runs to 16 residues. V was shortened by 0 bases and J by 7 bases, with 15 bases between the two germline ends.

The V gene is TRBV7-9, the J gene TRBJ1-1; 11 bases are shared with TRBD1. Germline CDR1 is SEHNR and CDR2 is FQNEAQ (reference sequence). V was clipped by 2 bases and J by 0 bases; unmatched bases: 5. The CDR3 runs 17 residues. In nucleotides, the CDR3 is TGTGCCAGCAGCTTAACCGCGGGACAGGGGGTGAACACTGAAGCTTTCTTT. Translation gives CASSLTAGQGVNTEAFF.

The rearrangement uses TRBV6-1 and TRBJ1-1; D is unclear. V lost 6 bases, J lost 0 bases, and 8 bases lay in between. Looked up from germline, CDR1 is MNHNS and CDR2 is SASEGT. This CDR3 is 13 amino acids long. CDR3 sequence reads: CASRVTLNTEAFF. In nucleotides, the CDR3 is TGTGCCAGCAGGGTAACCCTGAACACTGAAGCTTTCTTT.

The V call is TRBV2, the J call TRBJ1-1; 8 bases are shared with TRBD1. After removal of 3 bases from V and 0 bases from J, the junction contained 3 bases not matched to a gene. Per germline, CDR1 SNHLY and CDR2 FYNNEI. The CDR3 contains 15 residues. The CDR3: CASSDQGAVNTEAFF. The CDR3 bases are TGTGCCAGCAGTGATCAGGGGGCCGTGAACACTGAAGCTTTCTTT.

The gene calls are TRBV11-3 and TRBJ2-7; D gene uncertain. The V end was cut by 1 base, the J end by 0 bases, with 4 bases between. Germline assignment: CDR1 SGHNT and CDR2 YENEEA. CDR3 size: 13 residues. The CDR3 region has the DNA TGTGCCAGCAGCTTAGGCCCCTCCTACGAGCAGTACTTC. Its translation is CASSLGPSYEQYF.

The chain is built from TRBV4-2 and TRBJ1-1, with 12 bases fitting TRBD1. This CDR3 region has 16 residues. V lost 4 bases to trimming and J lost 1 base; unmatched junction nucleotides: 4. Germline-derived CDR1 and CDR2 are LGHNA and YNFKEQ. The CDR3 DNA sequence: TGTGCCAGCAGCCGGGACAGGGGGCTCGCGAACACTGAAGCTTTCTTT. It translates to CASSRDRGLANTEAFF.